A selection of T cell receptor beta chains follows, all from one sample in a study of blood T cell repertoires in COVID-19. The assay was immunoSEQ multiplex PCR, and TCRdb's table has in-frame clones only and misses some. The sample has about 90,000 clones, approximately 86% seen once. The sequencing sample was made of peripheral blood. The receptors shown here come from a man older than 75 with active or convalescent COVID-19. The CDR3 runs from the conserved cysteine through the conserved F or W. A D gene is named only where the DNA matches it firmly. Some rows mark clone size as missing; the rest say once, few, many or name a class of expanded clone.

TRBJ1-2	TRBV19	TRBD1	few	CASTADRGYDYTF	TGTGCCAGTACCGCGGACAGGGGGTATGACTACACCTTC
TRBJ1-1	TRBV5-1	.	.	CASSLMEGYEAFF	TGCGCCAGCAGCTTGATGGAGGGGTATGAAGCTTTCTTT
TRBJ1-2	TRBV5-4	TRBD1	.	CASSSLVGTGTAFGYTF	TGTGCCAGCAGCTCTCTCGTCGGGACAGGGACGGCCTTTGGCTACACCTTC
TRBJ1-2	TRBV29-1	.	.	CSVESLGHNYGYTF	TGCAGCGTTGAAAGTTTGGGACACAACTATGGCTACACCTTC
TRBJ2-7	TRBV6-2/TRBV6-3	TRBD2	.	CASSRNSGIRNEQYF	TGTGCCAGCAGCAGGAATAGCGGGATTAGGAACGAGCAGTACTTC
TRBJ2-7	TRBV18	TRBD1	.	CASSPPNPGTGNEQYF	TGTGCCAGCTCACCACCGAATCCCGGGACAGGGAACGAGCAGTACTTC
TRBJ1-2	TRBV28	.	.	CASSLAVLYGYTF	TGTGCCAGCAGTTTAGCGGTCCTATATGGCTACACCTTC
TRBJ2-7	TRBV6-2/TRBV6-3	TRBD1	.	CASSRGQVYEQYF	TGTGCCAGCAGCCGGGGACAGGTTTACGAGCAGTACTTC
TRBJ2-2	TRBV24-1	TRBD2	.	CATSDPASSGRVGTGELFF	TGTGCCACCAGTGACCCCGCGAGTAGCGGGAGGGTTGGCACCGGGGAGCTGTTTTTT
TRBJ2-3	TRBV27	.	.	CASSLSAGGGLTQYF	TGTGCCAGCAGTTTATCGGCCGGCGGGGGCTTGACGCAGTATTTT
TRBJ1-1	TRBV28	.	.	CASSLAGGPRNTEAFF	TGTGCCAGCAGTTTAGCTGGGGGCCCTAGGAACACTGAAGCTTTCTTT
TRBJ2-1	TRBV6-5	.	.	CASSYSRRERDEQFF	TGTGCCAGCAGTTACTCGCGCAGGGAAAGGGATGAGCAGTTCTTC
TRBJ2-1	TRBV21-1	.	once	CASRLAGSYNEQFF	TGTGCCAGCCGACTAGCGGGAAGCTACAATGAGCAGTTCTTC
TRBJ2-7	TRBV30	.	.	CAWSVGGPTVYEQYF	TGTGCCTGGAGTGTGGGGGGGCCGACTGTATACGAGCAGTACTTC
TRBJ2-7	TRBV15	TRBD2	.	CATSRDSPTSGTYEQYF	TGTGCCACCAGCAGAGACTCCCCAACTAGCGGGACGTACGAGCAGTACTTC
TRBJ2-7	TRBV6-6	.	.	CASSYGLAAYEQYF	TGTGCCAGCAGTTACGGGTTAGCAGCCTACGAGCAGTACTTC
TRBJ1-2	TRBV9	TRBD1	.	CASSGSGQVLSDGYTF	TGTGCCAGCAGCGGATCCGGACAGGTTTTATCCGATGGCTACACCTTC
TRBJ1-2	TRBV30	.	.	CAWSAREGYTF	TGTGCCTGGAGTGCGCGGGAAGGCTACACCTTC
TRBJ2-3	TRBV21-1	.	.	CASSNDRGVGTDTQYF	TGTGCCAGCAGCAATGACAGGGGGGTCGGCACAGATACGCAGTATTTT
TRBJ2-1	TRBV27	TRBD2	once	CASSNERELRNEQFF	TGTGCCAGCAGTAACGAGCGGGAGCTTCGGAATGAGCAGTTCTTC
TRBJ2-1	TRBV4-2	.	once	CASSLTTSGSLYNEQFF	TGTGCCAGCAGCCTAACAACAAGCGGGTCTTTGTACAATGAGCAGTTCTTC
TRBJ2-5	TRBV15	.	.	CATSRGSGETQYF	TGTGCCACCAGCAGAGGGTCGGGAGAGACCCAGTACTTC
TRBJ2-1	TRBV29-1	TRBD1	.	CSVGTGAYNEQFF	TGCAGCGTCGGGACAGGGGCTTACAATGAGCAGTTCTTC
TRBJ1-1	TRBV19	.	.	CASMESGTIRTEAFF	TGTGCCAGTATGGAATCGGGGACAATTAGGACTGAAGCTTTCTTT
TRBJ2-6	TRBV24-1	.	.	CATSDPGNSGANVLTF	TGTGCCACCAGTGACCCCGGGAACTCTGGGGCCAACGTCCTGACTTTC
TRBJ2-2	TRBV5-4	TRBD2	.	CASSLDSGALPGELFF	TGTGCCAGCAGCTTGGATAGCGGGGCCCTTCCCGGGGAGCTGTTTTTT
TRBJ1-5	TRBV2	TRBD1	.	CASSGGQGYQPQHF	TGTGCCAGCAGCGGGGGACAGGGGTACCAGCCCCAGCATTTT
TRBJ1-2	TRBV27	TRBD1	.	CASSPRQGLYGYTF	TGTGCCAGCAGTCCAAGACAGGGCCTCTATGGCTACACCTTC
TRBJ2-7	TRBV19	.	.	CASSIRSEGYEQYF	TGTGCCAGTAGTATTAGAAGTGAGGGCTACGAGCAGTACTTC
TRBJ2-1	TRBV2	TRBD2	.	CASRPLAGGSNEQFF	TGTGCCAGCAGGCCACTAGCGGGGGGGTCGAATGAGCAGTTCTTC
TRBJ2-5	TRBV30	TRBD2	.	CAWSVRSLGTSGRVSETQYF	TGTGCCTGGAGTGTACGGTCCCTGGGGACTAGCGGGAGGGTTTCGGAGACCCAGTACTTC
TRBJ2-1	TRBV19	TRBD2	.	CASSIQREAYEQFF	TGTGCCAGTAGTATCCAGCGGGAGGCCTATGAGCAGTTCTTC
TRBJ2-2	TRBV5-1	.	.	CASRFNRQLTTNTGELFF	TGCGCCAGCAGATTCAACCGACAGCTAACCACAAACACCGGGGAGCTGTTTTTT
TRBJ1-3	TRBV28	.	.	CASSLTVNTIYF	TGTGCCAGCAGTTTGACAGTAAACACCATATATTTT
TRBJ2-2	TRBV18	.	once	CASSPSRVKSMGGELFF	TGTGCCAGCTCACCCTCCCGGGTGAAGTCAATGGGCGGGGAGCTGTTTTTT
TRBJ1-3	TRBV18	.	.	CASSPTSVGKGSGNTIYF	TGTGCCAGCTCACCAACCTCGGTCGGGAAAGGCTCTGGAAACACCATATATTTT
TRBJ1-2	TRBV5-6	.	.	CASSLAGGGYTF	TGTGCCAGCAGCTTGGCGGGAGGCGGCTACACCTTC
TRBJ1-6	TRBV6-6	TRBD1	once	CASSGGQGNNSPLHF	TGTGCCAGCAGTGGAGGACAGGGAAATAATTCACCCCTCCACTTT
TRBJ2-3	TRBV9	TRBD2	.	CASSVGQRGTTDTQYF	TGTGCCAGCAGCGTAGGTCAGCGGGGAACCACAGATACGCAGTATTTT
TRBJ2-7	TRBV15	TRBD2	.	CATSRDSGRIYEQYF	TGTGCCACCAGCAGAGATAGCGGGAGGATTTACGAGCAGTACTTC
TRBJ2-2	TRBV9	TRBD2	.	CASSPPAGGASTGELFF	TGTGCCAGCAGCCCCCCCGCGGGGGGCGCAAGCACCGGGGAGCTGTTTTTT
TRBJ1-1	TRBV6-1	.	.	CASSEQQYTEAFF	TGTGCCAGCAGTGAACAACAGTACACTGAAGCTTTCTTT
TRBJ2-3	TRBV27	.	.	CASSLVRVGTDTQYF	TGTGCCAGCAGTCTAGTCAGGGTTGGCACAGATACGCAGTATTTT
TRBJ2-7	TRBV20-1	TRBD1	.	CSGGQNYEQYF	TGCAGTGGGGGACAGAACTACGAGCAGTACTTC
TRBJ2-4	TRBV5-1	TRBD2	.	CASSLVTSGRMSGAKNIQYF	TGCGCCAGCAGCTTGGTAACTAGCGGGAGAATGTCGGGAGCCAAAAACATTCAGTACTTC
TRBJ2-1	TRBV2	TRBD1	medium-sized	CASSEARTGIGNEQFF	TGTGCCAGCAGTGAAGCGCGGACAGGGATAGGGAATGAGCAGTTCTTC
TRBJ1-2	TRBV29-1	.	.	CSVEGTDYGYTF	TGCAGCGTTGAAGGGACTGATTATGGCTACACCTTC
TRBJ1-6	TRBV29-1	.	once	CSWIRAADSPLHF	TGCAGCTGGATCAGGGCCGCCGATTCACCCCTCCACTTT
TRBJ1-2	TRBV12-3/TRBV12-4	.	few	CASSGWNYGYTF	TGTGCCAGCAGCGGTTGGAACTATGGCTACACCTTC
TRBJ1-2	TRBV28	TRBD1	.	CASSLTGGAGWYGYTF	TGTGCCAGCAGCCTCACAGGGGGCGCCGGGTGGTATGGCTACACCTTC
TRBJ2-5	TRBV7-9	.	.	CASSPDSYQETQYF	TGTGCCAGCAGCCCCGACAGTTACCAAGAGACCCAGTACTTC
TRBJ1-5	TRBV28	.	.	CASRTGTRSNQPQHF	TGTGCCAGCAGGACCGGGACAAGAAGCAATCAGCCCCAGCATTTT
TRBJ2-3	TRBV6-5	.	few	CASSYGGSADTQYF	TGTGCCAGCAGCTACGGAGGTTCGGCAGATACGCAGTATTTT
TRBJ2-1	TRBV5-6	.	.	CASSSTFYNEQFF	TGTGCCAGCAGCAGCACGTTCTACAATGAGCAGTTCTTC
TRBJ2-7	TRBV4-3	.	.	CASSPTPGYEQYF	TGCGCCAGCAGCCCAACTCCAGGCTACGAGCAGTACTTC
TRBJ2-7	TRBV20-1	TRBD2	.	CSASSGGRGDEQYF	TGCAGTGCTAGTTCGGGAGGACGGGGGGACGAGCAGTACTTC
TRBJ2-1	TRBV20-1	.	.	CSASQPGLKNEFF	TGCAGTGCTAGTCAGCCGGGACTGAAGAATGAGTTCTTC
TRBJ1-1	TRBV27	TRBD1	.	CASRKRQGDTEAFF	TGTGCCAGCAGAAAAAGACAGGGGGACACTGAAGCTTTCTTT
TRBJ2-5	TRBV18	TRBD2	.	CASSPPGLAGFGTQYF	TGTGCCAGCTCACCACCGGGACTAGCGGGATTTGGGACCCAGTACTTC